Listed below are T cell receptor beta chains from one sample, sequenced in a study of cytomegalovirus exposure and HLA in healthy donors. Produced via immunoSEQ multiplex PCR; TCRdb's table is partial and in-frame only. The sample records some 160,000 clones, around 73% being singletons. Specimen: PBMCs. Every receptor here comes from a male donor in good health and CMV-seronegative. The conserved cysteine and the conserved F or W are not part of the CDR3 here. A D gene is named only where the DNA matches it firmly. Some rows mark clone size as missing; the rest say once, few, many or name a class of expanded clone.

TRBJ2-2 | TRBV5-5 | - | - | ASSQSGVWTGELF
TRBJ1-5 | TRBV5-1 | - | TRBD1 | ASSLTGGSQPQH
TRBJ2-5 | TRBV5-1 | - | TRBD1 | ASQTGVGGETQY
TRBJ2-1 | TRBV5-1 | - | - | ASSWGGTGVREQF
TRBJ2-6 | TRBV15 | - | - | ATSIVGAGANVLT
TRBJ1-1 | TRBV9 | few | TRBD1 | ASSSGTGLTRTEAF
TRBJ1-2 | TRBV15 | - | TRBD1 | ATSRDVGQGVNYGYT
TRBJ2-7 | TRBV28 | - | - | ASSLVRGQTRYEQY
- | TRBV11-3 | - | TRBD2 | ASSLGGGYEQY
TRBJ1-2 | TRBV6-1 | - | TRBD1 | ASAVGQGNYGYT
TRBJ2-1 | TRBV7-2 | - | TRBD2 | ASSFLAGYNEQF
TRBJ2-3 | TRBV27 | - | TRBD1 | ASSLGQGSTDTQY
TRBJ2-7 | TRBV5-4 | - | TRBD1 | ASSLEGTGSYEQY
TRBJ2-7 | TRBV4-3 | - | TRBD2 | ASSQEGTSGAYEQY
TRBJ2-5 | TRBV6-4 | - | TRBD2 | ASSDGSREGIQETQY
TRBJ1-5 | TRBV2 | - | TRBD1 | ASSGDSSYSNQPQH
TRBJ1-2 | TRBV6-6 | few | - | ASLSSASGGYT
TRBJ2-2 | TRBV29-1 | - | TRBD1 | SVATGTGYYTGELF
TRBJ2-5 | TRBV5-4 | few | TRBD1 | ASSRQGASETQY
TRBJ2-3 | TRBV28 | - | TRBD2 | ASRVTSGRASDTQY
TRBJ2-7 | TRBV11-3 | - | - | ASSLISGNEQY
TRBJ1-4 | TRBV18 | once | TRBD1 | ASSRQGYNEKLF
TRBJ2-7 | TRBV19 | - | - | ASSGGATYEQY
TRBJ1-6 | TRBV6-5 | - | - | ASSSFNSPLH
TRBJ2-5 | TRBV10-3 | - | - | AIRASDQGETQY
TRBJ2-7 | TRBV30 | - | TRBD1 | AWADRGDEQY
TRBJ1-5 | TRBV6-6 | few | - | ASSARQALGPQH
TRBJ2-2 | TRBV29-1 | - | TRBD1 | SVEPGGTGELF
TRBJ2-5 | TRBV5-4 | once | - | ASSLIAGGETQY
TRBJ2-3 | TRBV7-9 | once | - | ASSLGDSSTDTQY
TRBJ2-2 | TRBV10-3 | - | TRBD1 | AISDPGQGGTGELF
TRBJ2-5 | TRBV9 | - | - | ASSADRSQETQY
TRBJ2-7 | TRBV25-1 | - | - | ASSVGGSANEQY
TRBJ1-3 | TRBV9 | - | - | ASSVAFQGLGNTIY
TRBJ2-1 | TRBV2 | - | TRBD1 | ASVRDRVNEQF
TRBJ2-5 | TRBV2 | few | TRBD2 | ASSYLPGLVVETQY
TRBJ2-2 | TRBV10-3 | - | - | AISGTDPTGELF
TRBJ2-7 | TRBV5-1 | - | TRBD1 | ASSRDPGTGEEQY
TRBJ2-2 | TRBV5-1 | - | TRBD2 | ASSSIAGAGELF
TRBJ2-7 | TRBV14 | - | - | ASSQGVGQTYEQY
TRBJ2-5 | TRBV5-1 | - | TRBD2 | ASRPGLAGETQY
TRBJ2-3 | TRBV4-3 | - | TRBD1 | ASSQDNRGADTQY
TRBJ2-6 | TRBV9 | - | - | ASSAGHFSGANVLT
TRBJ1-3 | TRBV7-9 | - | TRBD1 | ASTSGGRRGNTIY
TRBJ1-2 | TRBV7-2 | - | TRBD1 | ASSSFLLRDREGGYT
TRBJ1-5 | TRBV6-1 | - | TRBD1 | ASSEGQGIRQPQH
TRBJ2-1 | TRBV6-1 | - | - | ASSEPLLNEQF
TRBJ1-1 | TRBV2 | - | - | ASSGQNMNTEAF
TRBJ1-2 | TRBV7-2 | few | - | ASSLVGAGSGYT
TRBJ2-7 | TRBV11-1 | once | - | ASSLTLGQTSYEQY
TRBJ2-3 | TRBV29-1 | - | TRBD1 | SGGTGADTQY